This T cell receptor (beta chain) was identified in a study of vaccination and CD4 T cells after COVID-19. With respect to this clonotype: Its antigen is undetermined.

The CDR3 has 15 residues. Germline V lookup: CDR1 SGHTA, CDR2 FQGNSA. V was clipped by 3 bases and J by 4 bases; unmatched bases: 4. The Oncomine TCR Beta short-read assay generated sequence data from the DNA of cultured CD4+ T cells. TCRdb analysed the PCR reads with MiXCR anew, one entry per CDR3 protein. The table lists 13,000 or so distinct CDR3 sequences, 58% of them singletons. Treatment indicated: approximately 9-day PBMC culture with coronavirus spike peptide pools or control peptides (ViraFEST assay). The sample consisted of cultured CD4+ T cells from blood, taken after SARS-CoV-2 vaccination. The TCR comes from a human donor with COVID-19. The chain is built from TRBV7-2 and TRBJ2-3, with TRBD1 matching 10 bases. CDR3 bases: TGTGCCAGCAGCTTTGACAGGGGGCCGTCAGATACGCAGTATTTT. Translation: CASSFDRGPSDTQYF.